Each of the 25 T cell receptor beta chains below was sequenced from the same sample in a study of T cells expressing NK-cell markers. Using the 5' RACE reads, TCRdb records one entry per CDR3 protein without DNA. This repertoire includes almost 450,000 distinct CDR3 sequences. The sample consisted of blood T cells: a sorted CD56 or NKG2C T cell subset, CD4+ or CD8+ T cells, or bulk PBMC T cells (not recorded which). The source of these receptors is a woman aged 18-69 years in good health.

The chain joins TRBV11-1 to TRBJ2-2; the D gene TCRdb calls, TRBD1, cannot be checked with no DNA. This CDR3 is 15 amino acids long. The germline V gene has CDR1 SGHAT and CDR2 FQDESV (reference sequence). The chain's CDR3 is CASSFGSHSAGELFF.

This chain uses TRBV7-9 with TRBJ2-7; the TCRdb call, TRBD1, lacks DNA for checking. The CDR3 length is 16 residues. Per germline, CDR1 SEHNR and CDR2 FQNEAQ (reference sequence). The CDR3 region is CASSMPGTDSHYEQYF.

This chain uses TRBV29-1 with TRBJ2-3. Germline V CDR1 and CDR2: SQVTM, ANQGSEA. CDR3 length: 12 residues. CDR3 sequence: CSVEVPPDTQYF.

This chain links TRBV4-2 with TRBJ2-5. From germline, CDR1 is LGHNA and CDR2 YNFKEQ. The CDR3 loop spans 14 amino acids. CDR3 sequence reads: CASSQEKGPGTQYF.

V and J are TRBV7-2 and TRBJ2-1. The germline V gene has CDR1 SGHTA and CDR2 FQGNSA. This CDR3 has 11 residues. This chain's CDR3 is CASSSSNEQFF.

The CDR3 loop reads CASGTTGGPSEQYF. The chain couples TRBV5-1 to TRBJ2-7; absent DNA, TCRdb's TRBD1 call cannot be checked. CDR3 length: 14 residues. CDR1 and CDR2 from the germline V gene are SGHRS and YFSETQ. The full variable domain, its missing parts supplied by reference TRBV5-1 and TRBJ2-7, is KAGVTQTPRYLIKTRGQQVTLSCSPISGHRSVSWYQQTPGQGLQFLFEYFSETQRNKGNFPGRFSGRQFSNSRSEMNVSTLELGDSALYLCASGTTGGPSEQYFGPGTRLTVT.

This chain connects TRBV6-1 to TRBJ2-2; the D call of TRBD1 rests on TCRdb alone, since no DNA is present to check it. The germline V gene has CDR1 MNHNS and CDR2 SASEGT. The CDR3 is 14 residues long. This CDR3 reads CASLQSRANGELFF.

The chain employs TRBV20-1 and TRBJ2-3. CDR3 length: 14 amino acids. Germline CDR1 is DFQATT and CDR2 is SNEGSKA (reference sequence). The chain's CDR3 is CSAEAASSTDTQYF.

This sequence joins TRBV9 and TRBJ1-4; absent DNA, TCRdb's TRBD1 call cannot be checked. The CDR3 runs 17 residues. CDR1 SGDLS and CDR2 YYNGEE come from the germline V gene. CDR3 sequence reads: CASSVGTSGQGNQKLFF.

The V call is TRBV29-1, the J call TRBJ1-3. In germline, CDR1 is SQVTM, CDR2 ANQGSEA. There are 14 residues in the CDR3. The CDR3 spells CSVALVLSGNTIYF.

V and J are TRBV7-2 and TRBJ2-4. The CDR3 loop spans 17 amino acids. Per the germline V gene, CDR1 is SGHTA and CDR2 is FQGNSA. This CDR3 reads CASSLGSGNGAKNIQYF.

CDR3 amino acids: CASSRVTQGKEQYF. V usage is TRBV21-1 and J usage is TRBJ2-7; the TCRdb D gene call, TRBD1, has no DNA to confirm it. TRBV21-1 is assigned pseudogene status. The CDR3 is 14 residues long.

This CDR3 reads CATLRHGGSYNEQFF. The rearrangement links TRBV12-3 or TRBV12-4 to TRBJ2-1; TCRdb's D call, TRBD1, is unchecked because there is no DNA. This CDR3 contains 15 residues.

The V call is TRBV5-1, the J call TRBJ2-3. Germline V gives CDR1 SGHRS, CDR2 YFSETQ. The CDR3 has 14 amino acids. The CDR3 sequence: CASSLGTSGNTQYF.

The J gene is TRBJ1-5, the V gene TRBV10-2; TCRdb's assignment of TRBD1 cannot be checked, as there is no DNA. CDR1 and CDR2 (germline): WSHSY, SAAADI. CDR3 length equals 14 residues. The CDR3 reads CASVDRPSNQPQHF.

The CDR3 loop reads CASSPVGGVSDTQYF. The chain couples TRBV9 to TRBJ2-3; TCRdb selects TRBD1, and the lack of DNA leaves this call unchecked. CDR3 length: 15 residues. Looked up from germline, CDR1 is SGDLS and CDR2 is YYNGEE.

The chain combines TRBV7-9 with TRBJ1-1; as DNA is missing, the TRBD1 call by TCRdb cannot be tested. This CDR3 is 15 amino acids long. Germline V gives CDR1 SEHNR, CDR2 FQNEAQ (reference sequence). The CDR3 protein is CASSLETGGSAEAFF.

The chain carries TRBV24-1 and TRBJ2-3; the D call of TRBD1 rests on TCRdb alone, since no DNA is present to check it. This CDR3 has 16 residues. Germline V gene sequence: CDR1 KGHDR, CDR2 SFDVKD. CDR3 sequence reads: CATSEAGGQAADTQYF.

The CDR3 protein is CASSDTTDNEQFF. The chain carries TRBV6-4 and TRBJ2-1. This CDR3 spans 13 amino acids. The germline gives CDR1 MRHNA, CDR2 SNTAGT.

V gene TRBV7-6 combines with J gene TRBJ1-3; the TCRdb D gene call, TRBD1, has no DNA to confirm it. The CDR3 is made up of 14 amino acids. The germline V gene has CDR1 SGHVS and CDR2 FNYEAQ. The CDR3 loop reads CASSRTGAGNTIYF.

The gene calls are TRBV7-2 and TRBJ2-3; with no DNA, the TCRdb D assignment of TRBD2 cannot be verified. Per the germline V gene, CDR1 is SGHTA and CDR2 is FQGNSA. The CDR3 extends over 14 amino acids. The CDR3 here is CASSLRLVGDTQYF. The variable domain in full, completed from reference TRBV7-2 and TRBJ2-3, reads GAGVSQSPSNKVTEKGKDVELRCDPISGHTALYWYRQSLGQGLEFLIYFQGNSAPDKSGLPSDRFSAERTGGSVSTLTIQRTQQEDSAVYLCASSLRLVGDTQYFGPGTRLTVL.

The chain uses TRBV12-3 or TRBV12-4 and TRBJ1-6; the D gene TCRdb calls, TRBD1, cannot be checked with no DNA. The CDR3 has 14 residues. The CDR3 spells CASSLQGLKSPLHF.

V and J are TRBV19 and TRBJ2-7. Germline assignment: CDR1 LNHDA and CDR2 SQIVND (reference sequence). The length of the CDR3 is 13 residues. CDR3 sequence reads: CASSLAGPYEQYF.

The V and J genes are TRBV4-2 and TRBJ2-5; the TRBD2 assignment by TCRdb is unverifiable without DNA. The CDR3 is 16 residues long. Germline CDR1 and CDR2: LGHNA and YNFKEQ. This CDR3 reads CASSQEAAGTQETQYF.

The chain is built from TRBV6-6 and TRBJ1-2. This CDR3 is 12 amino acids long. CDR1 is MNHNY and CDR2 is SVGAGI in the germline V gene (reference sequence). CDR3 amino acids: CASGRDYYGYTF.